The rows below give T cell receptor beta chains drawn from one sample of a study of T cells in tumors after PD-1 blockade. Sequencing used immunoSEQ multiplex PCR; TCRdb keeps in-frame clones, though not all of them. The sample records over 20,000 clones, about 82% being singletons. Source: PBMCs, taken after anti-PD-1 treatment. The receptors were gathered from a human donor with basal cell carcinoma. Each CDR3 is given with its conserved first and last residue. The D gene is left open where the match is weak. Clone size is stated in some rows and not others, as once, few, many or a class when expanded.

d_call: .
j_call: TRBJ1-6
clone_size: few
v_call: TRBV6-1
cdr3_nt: TGTGCCAGCAGTGAAGCGCTTCAGGGGTCAAATTCACCCCTCCACTTT
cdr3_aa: CASSEALQGSNSPLHF

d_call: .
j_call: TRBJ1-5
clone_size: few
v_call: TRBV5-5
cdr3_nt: TGTGCCAGTTCCGGACAGCCCGATAGCAATCAGCCCCAGCATTTT
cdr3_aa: CASSGQPDSNQPQHF

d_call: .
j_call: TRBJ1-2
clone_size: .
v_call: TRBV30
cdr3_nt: TGTGCCTGGAGTGTATCGGGCGCTCCGATCTATGGCTACACCTTC
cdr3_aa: CAWSVSGAPIYGYTF

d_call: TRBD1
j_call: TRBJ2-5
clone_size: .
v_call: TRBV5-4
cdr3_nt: TGTGCCAGCAGCGCCGGGACAGGGGTAGAGACCCAGTACTTC
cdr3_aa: CASSAGTGVETQYF

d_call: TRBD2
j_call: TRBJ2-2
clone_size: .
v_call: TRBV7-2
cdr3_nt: TGTGCCAGCAGCTCCGGGACTATCCTCGACGGGGAGCTGTTTTTT
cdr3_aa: CASSSGTILDGELFF

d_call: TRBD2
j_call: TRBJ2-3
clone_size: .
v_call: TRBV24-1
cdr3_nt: TGTGCCACCAGTGATTGTGAGCGGGGGCCTGATGGAGATACGCAGTATTTT
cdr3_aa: CATSDCERGPDGDTQYF

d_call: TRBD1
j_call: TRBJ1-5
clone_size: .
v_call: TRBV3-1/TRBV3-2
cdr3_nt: TGTGCCAGCAGCCGATCCAGACAGGGCGGTCAGCCCCAGCATTTT
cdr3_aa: CASSRSRQGGQPQHF

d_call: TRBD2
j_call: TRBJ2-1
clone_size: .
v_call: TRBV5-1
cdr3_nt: TGCGCCAGCAGGACTAGCGGGGGGTTCAATGAGCAGTTCTTC
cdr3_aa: CASRTSGGFNEQFF

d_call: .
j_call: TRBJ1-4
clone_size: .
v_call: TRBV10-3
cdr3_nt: TGTGCCATCAGCGAACTCAGGGGTGAAAAACTGTTTTTT
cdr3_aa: CAISELRGEKLFF

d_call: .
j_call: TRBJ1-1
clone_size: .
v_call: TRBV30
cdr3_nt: TGTGCCTGGAGTGCACAGAACACTGAAGCTTTCTTT
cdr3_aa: CAWSAQNTEAFF

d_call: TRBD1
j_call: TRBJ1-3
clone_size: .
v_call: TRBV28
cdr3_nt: TGTGCCAGCAGGCCGGGACAGGGGGCTCGCACTGGAAACACCATATATTTT
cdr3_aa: CASRPGQGARTGNTIYF

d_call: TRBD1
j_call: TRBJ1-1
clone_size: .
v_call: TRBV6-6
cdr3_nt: TGTGCCAGCAGTTATTCAACAGGGGGGGGAGCTTTCTTT
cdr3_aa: CASSYSTGGGAFF

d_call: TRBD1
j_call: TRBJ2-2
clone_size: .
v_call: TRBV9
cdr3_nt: TGTGCCAGCAGCCCCCAGGGGGCAGAGGTCACCGGGGAGCTGTTTTTT
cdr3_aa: CASSPQGAEVTGELFF

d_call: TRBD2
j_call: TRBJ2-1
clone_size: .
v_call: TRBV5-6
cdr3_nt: TGTGCCAGCAGCTTTACCGGGACTAGCGGACGATACAATGAGCAGTTCTTC
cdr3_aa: CASSFTGTSGRYNEQFF

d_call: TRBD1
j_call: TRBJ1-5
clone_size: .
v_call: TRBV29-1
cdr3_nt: TGCAGCGTTGTAGGGTCAGGGGGTAATCAGCCCCAGCATTTT
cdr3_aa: CSVVGSGGNQPQHF

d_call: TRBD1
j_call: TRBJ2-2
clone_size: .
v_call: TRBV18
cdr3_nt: TGTGCCAGCTCACCAAGGGGGACAGGGAACCTAGCGAACACCGGGGAGCTGTTTTTT
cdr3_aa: CASSPRGTGNLANTGELFF

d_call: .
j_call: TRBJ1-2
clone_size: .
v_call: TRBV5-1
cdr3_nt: TGCGCCAGCAGCGGACAAGGGGGGGCTCGACCCGACTATGGCTACACCTTC
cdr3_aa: CASSGQGGARPDYGYTF

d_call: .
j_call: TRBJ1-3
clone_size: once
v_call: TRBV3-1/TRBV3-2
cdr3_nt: TGTGCCAGCAAGCAGTCGGCCCTTTCTGGAAACACCATATATTTT
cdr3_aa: CASKQSALSGNTIYF

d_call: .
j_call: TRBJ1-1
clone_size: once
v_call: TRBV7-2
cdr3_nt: TGTGCCAGCAACTTACCGGGACACATATTGAACACTGAAGCTTTCTTT
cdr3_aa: CASNLPGHILNTEAFF

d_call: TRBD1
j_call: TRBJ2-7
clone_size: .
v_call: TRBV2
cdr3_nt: TGTGCCAGCAGTGTGCAGGGGGCCGAGCAGTACTTC
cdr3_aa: CASSVQGAEQYF

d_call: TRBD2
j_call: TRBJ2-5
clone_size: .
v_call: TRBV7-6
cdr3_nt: TGTGCCAGCAGCTTAGGGACTAGCGGGGGCCGATCTAAAGAGACCCAGTACTTC
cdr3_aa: CASSLGTSGGRSKETQYF

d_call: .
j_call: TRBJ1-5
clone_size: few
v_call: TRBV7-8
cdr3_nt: TGTGCCAGCAGCCTAACCCCGGGGAACAATCAGCCCCAGCATTTT
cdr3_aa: CASSLTPGNNQPQHF

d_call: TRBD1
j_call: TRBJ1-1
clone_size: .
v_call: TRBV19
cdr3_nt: TGTGCCAGTAGTATTCTTCTTCAGGGGGCGCGGACTGAAGCTTTCTTT
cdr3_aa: CASSILLQGARTEAFF

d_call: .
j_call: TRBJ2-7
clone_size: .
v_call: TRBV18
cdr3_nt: TGTGCCAGCTCACCGCTGGATTCCAGGCCCTACGAGCAGTACTTC
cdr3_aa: CASSPLDSRPYEQYF

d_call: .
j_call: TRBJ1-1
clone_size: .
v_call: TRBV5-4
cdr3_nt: TGTGCCAGCAGCTCCCTGGCAGGGACCAACACTGAAGCTTTCTTT
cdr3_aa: CASSSLAGTNTEAFF

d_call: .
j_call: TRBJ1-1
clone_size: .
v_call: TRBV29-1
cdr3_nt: TGCAGCGTTGTTCGAGGGAACACTGAAGCTTTCTTT
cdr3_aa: CSVVRGNTEAFF

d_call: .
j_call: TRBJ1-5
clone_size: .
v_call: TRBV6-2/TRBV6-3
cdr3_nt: TGTGCCAGCAGTTACTCCGGGGATGGCAATCAGCCCCAGCATTTT
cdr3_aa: CASSYSGDGNQPQHF

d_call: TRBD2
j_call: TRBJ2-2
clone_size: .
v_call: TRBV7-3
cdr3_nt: TGTGCCAGCAGCGCAATAGCGGGGGGAAGTGCCGGGGAGCTGTTTTTT
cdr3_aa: CASSAIAGGSAGELFF

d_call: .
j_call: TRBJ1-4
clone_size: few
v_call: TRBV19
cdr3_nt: TGTGCCAGTAGTCCCCAGGGGAAACAGGCAACTAATGAAAAACTGTTTTTT
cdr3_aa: CASSPQGKQATNEKLFF

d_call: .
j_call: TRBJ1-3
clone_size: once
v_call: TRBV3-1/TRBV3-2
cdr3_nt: TGTGCCAGCAGCCAAAGGGAAAACACCATATATTTT
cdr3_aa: CASSQRENTIYF

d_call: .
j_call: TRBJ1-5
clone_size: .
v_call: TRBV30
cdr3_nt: TGTGCCTGGAGTGAAGGTTATAGCAATCAGCCCCAGCATTTT
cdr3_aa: CAWSEGYSNQPQHF

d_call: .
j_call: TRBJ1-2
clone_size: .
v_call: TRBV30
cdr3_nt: TGTGCCTGGAGTAGTGGTGGCAGTCGGGCTAACTATGGCTACACCTTC
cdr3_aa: CAWSSGGSRANYGYTF

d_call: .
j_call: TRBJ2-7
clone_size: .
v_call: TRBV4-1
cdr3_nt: TGCGCCAGCAGCCCAGTGGGTGTGATCGAGCAGTACTTC
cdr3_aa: CASSPVGVIEQYF

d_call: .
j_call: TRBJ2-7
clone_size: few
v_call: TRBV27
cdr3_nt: TGTGCCAGCAGTCCGAGGTCCTTCTACGAGCAGTACTTC
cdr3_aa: CASSPRSFYEQYF

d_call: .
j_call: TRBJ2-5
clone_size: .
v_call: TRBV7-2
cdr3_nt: TGTGCCAGCAGCTTAACGGGGGGCCAGGAGACCCAGTACTTC
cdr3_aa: CASSLTGGQETQYF

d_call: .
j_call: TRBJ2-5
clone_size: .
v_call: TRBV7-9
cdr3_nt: TGTGCCAGCAGCCCCCTCGGCAGGGGCAAGACCCAGTACTTC
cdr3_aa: CASSPLGRGKTQYF

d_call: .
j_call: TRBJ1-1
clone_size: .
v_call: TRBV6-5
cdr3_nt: TGTGCCAGCGTCAATAGGGGCACTGAAGCTTTCTTT
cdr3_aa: CASVNRGTEAFF

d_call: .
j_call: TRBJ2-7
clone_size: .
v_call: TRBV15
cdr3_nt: TGTGCCACCAGCAGAGATTCTGGACGGGGGACCTACGAGCAGTACTTC
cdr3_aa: CATSRDSGRGTYEQYF

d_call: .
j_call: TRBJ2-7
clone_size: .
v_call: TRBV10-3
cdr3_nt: TGTGCCATCAGTGAGCGAGACAGCAATTACGAGCAGTACTTC
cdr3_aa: CAISERDSNYEQYF

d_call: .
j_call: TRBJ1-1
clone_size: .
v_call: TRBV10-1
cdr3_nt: TGCGCCAGCAGTGAAACAGCTCGGCCTGAAGCTTTCTTT
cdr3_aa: CASSETARPEAFF

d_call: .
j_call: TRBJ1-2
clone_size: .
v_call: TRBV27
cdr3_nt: TGTGCCAGCAGTTCCCCGAGTAGGAACTATGGCTACACCTTC
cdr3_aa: CASSSPSRNYGYTF